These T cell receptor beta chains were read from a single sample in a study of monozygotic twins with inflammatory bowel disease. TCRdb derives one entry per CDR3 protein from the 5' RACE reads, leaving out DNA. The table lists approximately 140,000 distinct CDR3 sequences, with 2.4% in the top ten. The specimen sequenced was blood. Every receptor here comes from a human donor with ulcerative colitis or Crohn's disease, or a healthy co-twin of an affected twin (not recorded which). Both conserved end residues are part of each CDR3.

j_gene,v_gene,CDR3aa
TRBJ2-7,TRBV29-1,CSVDSGTGVEQYF
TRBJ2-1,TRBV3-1,CASSPSVSVSYNEQFF
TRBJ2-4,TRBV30,CAWTTGQENIQYF
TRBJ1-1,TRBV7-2,CASSLLVRGRTEAFF
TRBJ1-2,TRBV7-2,CASSLAPTPLRTGENYGYTF
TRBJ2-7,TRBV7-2,CASRGGQGKYEQYF
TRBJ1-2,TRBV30,CASRVPLRDRVRYGYTF
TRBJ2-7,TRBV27,CASSLQTGSSSYEQYF
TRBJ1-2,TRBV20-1,CSARDQSGAGYTF
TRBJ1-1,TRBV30,CAWGKNGGSEAFF
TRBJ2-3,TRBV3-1,CASSQLTSGAIRTDTQYF
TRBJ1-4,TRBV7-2,CASSLENEKLFF
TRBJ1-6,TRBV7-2,CASSSRGFENSPLHF
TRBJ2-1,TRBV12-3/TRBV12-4,CASSFPPNQQFF
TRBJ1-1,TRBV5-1,CASSMAPGDTEAFF
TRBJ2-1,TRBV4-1,CASRRLENSYNEQFF
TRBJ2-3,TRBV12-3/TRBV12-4,CATGFRASTDTQYF
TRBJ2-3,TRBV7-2,CASSFQGSGGTQYF
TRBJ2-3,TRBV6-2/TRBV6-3,CASRGAGVSTDTQYF
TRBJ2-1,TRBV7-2,CASSQQGSSYNEQFF
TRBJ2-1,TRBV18,CASSPRTGGSYNEQFF
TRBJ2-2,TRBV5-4,CASSLNRATGELFF
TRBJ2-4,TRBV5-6,CASSYGTGDIQYF
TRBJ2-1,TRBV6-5,CASSYGRGSSYNEQFF
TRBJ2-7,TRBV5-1,CASSWGQGYEQYF
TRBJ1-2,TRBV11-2,CASSLEQGFGYGYTF
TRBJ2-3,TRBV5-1,CASSLAAGTGVDTQYF
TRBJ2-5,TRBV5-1,CASSLGARRETQYF
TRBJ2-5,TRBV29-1,CSVDRPPTETQYF
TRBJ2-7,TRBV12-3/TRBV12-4,CASSLDRGDEQYF
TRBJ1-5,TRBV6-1,CASSRGTGNSNQPQHF
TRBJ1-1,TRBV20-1,CSASGHLLNTEAFF
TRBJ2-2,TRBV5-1,CASSFLGTENTGELFF
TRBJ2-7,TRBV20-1,CSARDPGGAGSSYEQYF
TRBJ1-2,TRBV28,CASSLNGPARGLARYGYTF
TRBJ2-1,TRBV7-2,CASSYAGSNEQFF
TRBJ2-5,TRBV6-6,CASTLPGVRTQYF
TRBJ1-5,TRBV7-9,CASSKPGTGNQPQHF
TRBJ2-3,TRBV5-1,CASSSATGTATDTQYF
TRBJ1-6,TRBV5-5,CASSWDDSPLHF
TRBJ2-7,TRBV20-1,CSARTPSAWTYEQYF
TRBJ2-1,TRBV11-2,CASSRPVGGRSGYNEQFF
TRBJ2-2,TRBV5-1,CASRPRTGDVGELFF
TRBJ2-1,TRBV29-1,CSVIRTGYDEQFF
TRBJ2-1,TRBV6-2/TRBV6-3,CASSKGDIRNEQFF
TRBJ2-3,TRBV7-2,CASSYPSGGAPDTQYF
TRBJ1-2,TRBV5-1,CASSLAVGSGYGYTF
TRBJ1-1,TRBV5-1,CASSSGNTEAFF
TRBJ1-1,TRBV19,CASSIHTNTEAFF
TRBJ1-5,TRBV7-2,CASSPRGDQPQHF
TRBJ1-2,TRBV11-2,CASSFNDGRVGYTF
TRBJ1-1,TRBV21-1,CARRQLNTEAFF
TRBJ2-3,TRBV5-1,CASSVERGWTDTQYF